Given below is one T cell receptor (beta chain) in context. Its antigen is currently not known. Base qualities are not provided; no much larger clone lies one nucleotide away. From the cysteine up to the phenylalanine, the CDR3 has a length of 13 residues. Just CDR3 DNA is preserved here, 39 bases in frame from base 1. The germline V gene encodes CDR1 ENHRY and CDR2 SYGVKD. V is reduced by 8 bases and J by 3 bases, leaving a spacing of 13 bases between them. A patient counted as having stable Graves' hyperthyroidism if no progression to ophthalmopathy occurred over 18 months of follow-up. The hyperthyroidism patients were between 18 and 65 years old and newly diagnosed, with a disease duration of less than 2 months. Exclusion was applied to patients with uncontrolled infections, other autoimmune diseases, pregnancy or lactation. Diagnoses relied on clinical symptoms, serum thyroxine and TRAb, thyroid ultrasound and orbital computed tomography. Trizol reagent was used to extract total RNA, and RNA quality was then checked on an Agilent 2100 Bioanalyzer.

These data are taken from a study of T cells in Graves' hyperthyroidism and ophthalmopathy (dated by TCRdb to the late 2010s). Concerning the study at large: TCR V-J signatures able to tell the groups apart were searched for in a discovery cohort of about a hundred patients, of whom 40 to 45 had Graves' ophthalmopathy and about 60 had stable Graves' hyperthyroidism. An independent validation cohort of about 19 hyperthyroidism patients and roughly 16 patients who later progressed to ophthalmopathy tested prospective prediction of ophthalmopathy. For training and testing, the roughly 93 patients in the discovery cohort were randomly divided in a 7:3 ratio. In more than five Graves' hyperthyroidism patients, the study also compared T-cell repertoires from thyroid tissue with T-cell repertoires from blood. After blood sampling, hyperthyroidism patients were treated with methimazole at a starting dose of 30 mg daily, and ophthalmopathy patients were treated with high-dose intravenous methylprednisolone. The paper reports TCR Vbeta CDR3 sequencing of some 140 peripheral blood samples: some 44 ophthalmopathy, 75 to 80 hyperthyroidism and approximately 17 progressor patients. The investigation overall reported the following: Sample size was not statistically predetermined, and blinding of investigators to group allocation was not performed. In validation, progression to ophthalmopathy was predicted by the model with more than 65% sensitivity and roughly 72% specificity, a median of 6.5 months before onset. In cross-validation, a model built on a 13 V-J signature told ophthalmopathy apart from stable hyperthyroidism with approximately 90% sensitivity and about 81% specificity, and in testing the same model reached 80%/75%. Blood samples also contained most of the expanded thyroid clonotypes (frequency above 0.001), which suggests that blood repertoires may reflect thyroid immune responses.

The TCR beta CDR3 regions were amplified from the RNA transcripts. The first round of RT-PCR for the TCR CDR3 was performed with the HTBI primer set and the Qiagen OneStep RT-PCR kit. The libraries were constructed in a second round of multiplex PCR and then size-selected and purified. The libraries were sequenced on an Illumina HiSeq2000 using paired-end 100 bp reads. The authors' pipeline ran thus. SOAPnuke was used to process the raw data, throwing out any read that contained adapters or uncalled bases, had a mean Phred below 15, or lacked an exact constant-primer or identifier match. COPE v1.2.5 was used to merge high-quality paired reads, and clonotypes were defined as unique nucleotide sequences. MiTCR v1.1 was used to align the clonotypes against IMGT TRBV, TRBD and TRBJ reference segments. Analysis was restricted to V-J combinations with a frequency above 0.0001, which covered about 99% of repertoires. The TCS score was defined as F50 (clonal expansion) divided by E x V (chaos), with BLOSUM62-based TCRdist calculated between CDR3 peptides within each V-J. Welch's t-statistics and random forest reduced approximately 520 V-J features to 10 to 15, which were used in a naive Bayes classifier (R e1071). The Morisita-Horn index was used to measure how similar the thyroid and blood repertoires were. TCRdb trimmed the raw reads at Q25, called clones with MiXCR and kept productive beta chains. Here each entry gathers all rows of one CDR3 protein and keeps the most common genes and DNA. The authors' filters were not applied to this entry. The sample data list 500,000 to 600,000 distinct CDR3 sequences, and under 60% of these were observed just once. Around 7.7% of the sample lies in the top ten.

The sample comprised peripheral blood or thyroid tissue (not recorded which). The chain employs TRBV10-3 and TRBJ1-2; TRBD1 is a weak D gene call, 5 bases matching. The receptor comes from a woman between 18 and 30 years old with Graves' hyperthyroidism. The nucleotide sequence is given as TGTGCCATCGGTTCGGGACGGGACTATGGCTACACCTTC. Translation gives CAIGSGRDYGYTF.